This T cell receptor beta chain is from a study of blood T cell repertoires in COVID-19. Authors' processing steps: Nucleated cell counts were estimated from reference gene primer amplification. Sequencing was performed with immunoSEQ multiplex PCR; in TCRdb, only in-frame clones are kept and a portion is missing. V, J and clone size reflect that table, while D and trimming were determined from the DNA. The data hold a few hundred thousand clones, with 80% to 90% observed a single time. V dropped 1 base and J dropped 5 bases, with 12 bases sitting between them. CDR3 size: 15 residues. Germline V lookup: CDR1 SEHNR, CDR2 FQNEAQ (reference sequence).

The origin of this receptor is an elderly man with acute or convalescent COVID-19. The gene calls are TRBV7-9 and TRBJ1-5; no firm D call. The sample taken for sequencing was peripheral blood. In nucleotides, the CDR3 is TGTGCCAGCAGCTTAGGTGGAGGGTTGGATCAGCCCCAGCATTTT. Translating gives CASSLGGGLDQPQHF. Full variable domain (rest looked up from reference TRBV7-9 and TRBJ1-5): DTGVSQNPRHKITKRGQNVTFRCDPISEHNRLYWYRQTLGQGPEFLTYFQNEAQLEKSRLLSDRFSAERPKGSFSTLEIQRTEQGDSAMYLCASSLGGGLDQPQHFGDGTRLSIL.